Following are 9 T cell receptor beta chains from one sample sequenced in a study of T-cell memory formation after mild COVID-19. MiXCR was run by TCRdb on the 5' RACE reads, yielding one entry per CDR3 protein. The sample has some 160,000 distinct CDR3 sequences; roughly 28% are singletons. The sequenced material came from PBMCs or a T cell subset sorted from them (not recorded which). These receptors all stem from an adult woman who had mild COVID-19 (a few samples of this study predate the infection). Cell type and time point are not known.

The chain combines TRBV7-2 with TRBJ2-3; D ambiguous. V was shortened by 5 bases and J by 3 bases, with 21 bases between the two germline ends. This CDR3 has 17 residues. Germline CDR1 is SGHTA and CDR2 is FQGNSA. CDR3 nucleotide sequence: TGTGCCAGCAGCCGGAAACAAGGTAGTGCGGTGACAGATACGCAGTATTTT. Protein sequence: CASSRKQGSAVTDTQYF. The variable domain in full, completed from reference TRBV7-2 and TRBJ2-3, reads GAGVSQSPSNKVTEKGKDVELRCDPISGHTALYWYRQSLGQGLEFLIYFQGNSAPDKSGLPSDRFSAERTGGSVSTLTIQRTQQEDSAVYLCASSRKQGSAVTDTQYFGPGTRLTVL.

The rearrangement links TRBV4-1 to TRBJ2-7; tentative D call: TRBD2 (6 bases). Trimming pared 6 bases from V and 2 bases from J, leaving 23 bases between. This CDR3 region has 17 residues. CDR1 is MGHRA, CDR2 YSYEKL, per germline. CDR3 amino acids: CASSPPGGDDQTYEQYF. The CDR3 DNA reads TGCGCCAGCAGTCCTCCCGGAGGGGACGATCAAACCTACGAGCAGTACTTC.

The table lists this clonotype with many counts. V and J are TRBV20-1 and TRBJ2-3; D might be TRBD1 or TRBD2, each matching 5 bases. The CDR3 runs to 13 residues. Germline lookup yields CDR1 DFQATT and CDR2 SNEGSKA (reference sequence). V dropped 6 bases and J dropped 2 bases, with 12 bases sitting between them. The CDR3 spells CSAQGPDTDTQYF. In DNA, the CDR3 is TGCAGTGCCCAGGGACCCGACACAGATACGCAGTATTTT.

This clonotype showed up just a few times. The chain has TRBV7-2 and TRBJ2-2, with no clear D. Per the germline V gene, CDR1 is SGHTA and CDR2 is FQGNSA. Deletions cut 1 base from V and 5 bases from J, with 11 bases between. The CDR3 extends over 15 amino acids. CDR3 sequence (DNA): TGTGCCAGCAGCTTAGGTCCAGGTCGGACCGGGGAGCTGTTTTTT. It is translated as CASSLGPGRTGELFF. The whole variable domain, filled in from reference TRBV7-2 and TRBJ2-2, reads GAGVSQSPSNKVTEKGKDVELRCDPISGHTALYWYRQSLGQGLEFLIYFQGNSAPDKSGLPSDRFSAERTGGSVSTLTIQRTQQEDSAVYLCASSLGPGRTGELFFGEGSRLTVL.

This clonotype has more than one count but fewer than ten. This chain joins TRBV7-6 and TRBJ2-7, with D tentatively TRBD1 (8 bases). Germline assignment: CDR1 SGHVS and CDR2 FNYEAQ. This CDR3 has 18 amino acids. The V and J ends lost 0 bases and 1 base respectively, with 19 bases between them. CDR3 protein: CASSLANLQGDYSYEQYF. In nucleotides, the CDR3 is TGTGCCAGCAGCTTAGCCAACTTACAGGGGGACTATTCCTACGAGCAGTACTTC.

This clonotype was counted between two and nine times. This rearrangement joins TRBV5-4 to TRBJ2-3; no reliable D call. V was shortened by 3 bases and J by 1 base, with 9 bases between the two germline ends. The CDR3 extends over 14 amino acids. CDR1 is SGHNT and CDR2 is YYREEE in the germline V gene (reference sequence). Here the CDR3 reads CASSSATRTDTQYF. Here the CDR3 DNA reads TGTGCCAGCAGCTCGGCGACCCGCACAGATACGCAGTATTTT.

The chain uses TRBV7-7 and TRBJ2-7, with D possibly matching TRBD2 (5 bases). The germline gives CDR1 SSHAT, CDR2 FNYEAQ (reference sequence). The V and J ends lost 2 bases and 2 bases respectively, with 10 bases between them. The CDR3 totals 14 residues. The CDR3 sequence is CASSLSTTAYEQYF. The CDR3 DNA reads TGTGCCAGCAGCTTATCGACTACCGCCTACGAGCAGTACTTC.

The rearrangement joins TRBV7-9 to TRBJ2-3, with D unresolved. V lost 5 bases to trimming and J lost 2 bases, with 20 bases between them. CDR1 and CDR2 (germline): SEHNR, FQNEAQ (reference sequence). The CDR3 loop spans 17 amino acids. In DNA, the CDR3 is TGTGCCAGCAGCCTTTGGCCAGAGCGTGGGAACACAGATACGCAGTATTTT. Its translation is CASSLWPERGNTDTQYF. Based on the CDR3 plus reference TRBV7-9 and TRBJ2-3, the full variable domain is DTGVSQNPRHKITKRGQNVTFRCDPISEHNRLYWYRQTLGQGPEFLTYFQNEAQLEKSRLLSDRFSAERPKGSFSTLEIQRTEQGDSAMYLCASSLWPERGNTDTQYFGPGTRLTVL.

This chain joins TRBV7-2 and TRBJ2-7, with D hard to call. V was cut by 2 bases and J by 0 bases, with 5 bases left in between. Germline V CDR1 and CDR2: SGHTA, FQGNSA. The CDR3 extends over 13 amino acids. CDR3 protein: CASSLTNSYEQYF. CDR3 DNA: TGTGCCAGCAGCTTAACAAACTCCTACGAGCAGTACTTC.